This T cell receptor beta chain came from a study of blood T cell repertoires in COVID-19 (TCRdb year 2020). For the wider study: The collaborator samples originated in the United States, Italy and Spain and spanned the acute and convalescent phases of COVID-19. The prospective study material was composed of cDNA or gDNA derived from T cells, B-cell-depleted T cells, or PBMCs. The dataset comprised deeply sampled blood TCRbeta repertoires from subjects exposed to, actively infected with, or recovered from COVID-19. The repertoires were released in a freely available public database meant as a resource for research on the immune response to SARS-CoV-2. Samples came from the ongoing ImmuneRACE study (first 160 participants) plus 1,254 subjects from 6 global collaborators. Nearly every sample came with metadata listing a de-identified subject ID, COVID-19 status, age in years and sex. Where available, HLA class I and class II types were obtained from metadata supplied by the sample provider rather than from assay-based typing. Overall study results and their limits: How much clinical and demographic metadata was included differed by source and by participant, and the metadata was provided uncurated.

One collaborating source in Seattle enrolled patients while the patients were actively infected and followed the patients over time throughout the course of disease. Collaborating institutions collected whole blood in K2EDTA tubes following their own protocols. Collaborator samples were shipped for TCRbeta analysis as frozen whole blood, isolated PBMCs, or DNA extracted from either sample type. The immunoSEQ Assay, a bias-controlled multiplex PCR, was used to amplify TCRbeta CDR3 regions from genomic DNA. The study's processing was this. Within the assay, amplification of reference gene primers was used to estimate how many nucleated cells each sample contained. Sequence reads were collapsed and filtered to measure the absolute abundance of every unique TCRbeta CDR3 rearrangement. For each sample, productive Simpson clonality was calculated by taking the square root of Simpson's diversity index across productive rearrangements. Here the immuneACCESS table is served through TCRdb, limited to in-frame sequences with V and J called. Missing clones are a known gap in these copies; in checked studies unresolved V genes cover under half, and the rest lacks a known reason. V, J and clone size derive from that table, while D and trimming were established from the DNA sequence. The sample contains some 200,000 clones, nearly 85% of them found a single time. The top ten constitute 0.95% to 1.5% of the sample.

As to this clone: Which antigen it targets is not known. No much larger clone is present one base from it, and per-base qualities are unavailable.

Sequencing used peripheral blood. The source of this sequence is a young woman with COVID-19, enrolled during active disease.

This receptor carries the CDR3 CASSSSSGGVQETQYF. The DNA sequence follows: TGTGCCAGCAGCTCTTCTAGCGGGGGGGTCCAAGAGACCCAGTACTTC. The V and J segments used are TRBV5-6 and TRBJ2-5; 12 bases in the junction line up with TRBD2. According to the germline V gene, CDR1 reads SGHDT and CDR2 reads YYEEEE. V has 3 bases trimmed and J has 1 base trimmed; junction bases matching no gene number 4. Spanning cysteine to phenylalanine, the CDR3 consists of 16 amino acids. Of all the DNA, just the CDR3 is kept, 48 bases in frame from base 1.